These 20 T cell receptor beta chains came from one sample sequenced in a study of T cells expressing NK-cell markers. TCRdb reprocessed the 5' RACE reads, keeping one entry per CDR3 protein, no DNA. The ten top clones account for around 5.3%, within a sample of roughly 380,000 distinct CDR3 sequences. Sequencing was carried out using blood T cells: a sorted CD56 or NKG2C T cell subset, CD4+ or CD8+ T cells, or bulk PBMC T cells (not recorded which). These TCRs come from a man between 18 and 69 years old in good health.

The gene calls are TRBV12-3 or TRBV12-4 and TRBJ2-3; as DNA is missing, the TRBD1 call by TCRdb cannot be tested. The CDR3 loop spans 15 amino acids. The CDR3 loop reads CASSLAGGPRDTQYF.

The V call is TRBV6-1, the J call TRBJ2-1; as DNA is missing, the TRBD1 call by TCRdb cannot be tested. CDR1 is MNHNS and CDR2 is SASEGT in the germline V gene. The CDR3 has 13 residues. The CDR3 here is CASSPQGRGEQFF.

The V gene is TRBV7-2, the J gene TRBJ1-1; TCRdb designates TRBD1, a call that cannot be tested without DNA. This CDR3 comprises 17 residues. The germline gives CDR1 SGHTA, CDR2 FQGNSA. The CDR3 region is CASSPAHRGLGNTEAFF.

CDR3 loop: CASSETGQVYEQYF. The rearrangement joins TRBV25-1 to TRBJ2-7; TCRdb's D gene call, TRBD1, goes unchecked for lack of DNA. The CDR3 consists of 14 residues. Germline V gene sequence: CDR1 MGHDK, CDR2 SYGVNS.

V gene TRBV3-1 combines with J gene TRBJ1-4; TCRdb's assignment of TRBD1 cannot be checked, as there is no DNA. The CDR3 is 17 residues long. CDR1 and CDR2 from the germline V gene are LGHDT and YNNKEL (reference sequence). This CDR3 reads CASSQAVSGGRYEKLFF.

V and J are TRBV7-9 and TRBJ2-6. The CDR3 covers 13 residues. Per germline, CDR1 SEHNR and CDR2 FQNEAQ (reference sequence). CDR3 sequence reads: CASGEWGANVLTF.

The V and J genes are TRBV28 and TRBJ2-3; TCRdb proposes TRBD1, but this gene call is untestable without DNA. This CDR3 region has 15 residues. From germline, CDR1 is MDHEN and CDR2 SYDVKM. CDR3 in amino acids: CASSMGGMGTDTQYF.

The J gene is TRBJ2-7, the V gene TRBV15; the D call of TRBD2 rests on TCRdb alone, since no DNA is present to check it. CDR3 size: 16 residues. Germline lookup yields CDR1 LNHNV and CDR2 YYDKDF (reference sequence). CDR3 in amino acids: CATSGLAGGYSYEQYF.

V is TRBV20-1 and J is TRBJ2-7; as DNA is missing, the TRBD1 call by TCRdb cannot be tested. Looked up from germline, CDR1 is DFQATT and CDR2 is SNEGSKA (reference sequence). There are 11 residues in the CDR3. The CDR3 loop reads CSASPQLEQYF.

J is TRBJ2-1 and V is TRBV27; TCRdb's assignment of TRBD2 cannot be checked, as there is no DNA. This CDR3 is 17 amino acids long. Germline V gives CDR1 MNHEY, CDR2 SMNVEV (reference sequence). The CDR3 loop is CASKLLGLAGSYNEQFF.

The genes are TRBV27 and TRBJ1-6. This CDR3 has 15 residues. The V gene's germline CDR1 is MNHEY and CDR2 SMNVEV (reference sequence). The CDR3 loop reads CASNPGGGGGSPLHF.

CDR3 loop: CASSLGWGDQPQHF. The gene calls are TRBV27 and TRBJ1-5; checking the TCRdb D call of TRBD1 is not possible without DNA. The CDR3 extends over 14 amino acids. In germline, CDR1 is MNHEY, CDR2 SMNVEV (reference sequence).

V and J are TRBV7-9 and TRBJ1-2; the TCRdb D gene call, TRBD1, has no DNA to confirm it. This CDR3 is built from 13 residues. Germline CDR1 SEHNR, CDR2 FQNEAQ (reference sequence). The CDR3 protein is CASSADSLYGYTF.

The chain joins TRBV3-1 to TRBJ1-5; TCRdb's assignment of TRBD1 cannot be checked, as there is no DNA. Germline V gene data show CDR1 as LGHDT and CDR2 as YNNKEL (reference sequence). The CDR3 sequence is 13 residues long. CDR3 sequence reads: CASSQTGVAPQHF. The whole variable domain, remainder taken from reference TRBV3-1 and TRBJ1-5, is DTAVSQTPKYLVTQMGNDKSIKCEQNLGHDTMYWYKQDSKKFLKIMFSYNNKELIINETVPNRFSPKSPDKAHLNLHINSLELGDSAVYFCASSQTGVAPQHFGDGTRLSIL.

The chain's CDR3 is CASTLGDRGSGANVLTF. The genes are TRBV7-9 and TRBJ2-6; TCRdb gives TRBD1 as the D gene, but with no DNA this cannot be confirmed. The CDR3 has 17 amino acids. CDR1 SEHNR and CDR2 FQNEAQ come from the germline V gene (reference sequence). The full variable domain, completed using reference TRBV7-9 and TRBJ2-6, is DTGVSQNPRHKITKRGQNVTFRCDPISEHNRLYWYRQTLGQGPEFLTYFQNEAQLEKSRLLSDRFSAERPKGSFSTLEIQRTEQGDSAMYLCASTLGDRGSGANVLTFGAGSRLTVL.

V and J are TRBV27 and TRBJ2-7; TCRdb outputs TRBD1, but without DNA this stays unchecked. Germline V gives CDR1 MNHEY, CDR2 SMNVEV (reference sequence). The CDR3 consists of 15 residues. The CDR3 reads CASSLFRTDTYEQYF.

The rearrangement links TRBV6-2 or TRBV6-3 to TRBJ1-1. Germline loops: CDR1 MNHEY, CDR2 SVGEGT. The length of the CDR3 is 15 residues. The CDR3 loop reads CASSYGRRGNTEAFF.

The chain carries TRBV2 and TRBJ2-3. The CDR3 loop spans 12 amino acids. Germline CDR1 and CDR2: SNHLY and FYNNEI. The CDR3 region is CASTEPEDTQYF.

The chain is built from TRBV6-1 and TRBJ1-6; TCRdb reports TRBD1, a call that lacks DNA to check it against. This CDR3 has 14 residues. CDR1 and CDR2 from the germline V gene are MNHNS and SASEGT. The chain's CDR3 is CASRRQGKRSPLHF.

V and J are TRBV5-1 and TRBJ2-3; no DNA is available, so the TRBD2 call from TCRdb remains unchecked. The CDR3 covers 17 residues. Germline-derived CDR1 and CDR2 are SGHRS and YFSETQ. CDR3 region: CASSFGGLAGGTDTQYF.